The T cell receptor (beta chain) described here comes from a study of blood T cell repertoires in COVID-19. As for the study in general: The United States, Italy and Spain were the sources of the acute and convalescent COVID-19 samples. T cells, B-cell-depleted T cells, or PBMCs provided the cDNA or gDNA that served as material.

In the source study's methods: The assay estimated nucleated cells by amplifying reference gene primers. The repertoire was sequenced with immunoSEQ multiplex PCR; TCRdb's copy has only in-frame clones and lacks some. The V and J calls and clone size were taken over from that table, and D and trimming were inferred from the DNA. The table includes about 130,000 clones, more than 80% detected once. Per germline, CDR1 SGHRS and CDR2 YFSETQ. The CDR3 extends over 15 amino acids. V was pared by 0 bases and J by 4 bases, with 13 bases between. This sequence originates from a woman between 55 and 75 years old with acute or convalescent COVID-19. The gene calls are TRBV5-1 and TRBJ1-2; D may be TRBD1 (5 bases). Sequencing was performed on peripheral blood. This CDR3 is CASSLDNAGLYGYTF. The CDR3 coding sequence is TGCGCCAGCAGCTTGGATAATGCGGGGCTCTATGGCTACACCTTC.